The next 20 T cell receptor beta chains were all read from a single sample in a study of blood T cell repertoires in COVID-19. Using immunoSEQ multiplex PCR, the repertoire was profiled, and TCRdb retains in-frame clones only, with some absent. The table records 150,000 to 190,000 clones, roughly 84% of them present only once. Sequencing was done on a sample of peripheral blood. These receptors all stem from a woman aged 55-69 years with COVID-19, enrolled during active disease.

The J gene is TRBJ2-1, the V gene TRBV14, with 7 bases identical to TRBD2. This CDR3 has 15 residues. The ends lost 7 bases at V and 0 bases at J; junction bases unmatched: 6. CDR1 is SGHDN and CDR2 is FVKESK in the germline V gene. The CDR3 loop reads CASTIGRSSYNEQFF. The DNA for the CDR3 is TGTGCCAGCACAATCGGGAGGAGCTCCTACAATGAGCAGTTCTTC.

This sequence joins TRBV12-3 or TRBV12-4 and TRBJ1-2; the D gene is possibly TRBD1 (6 bases). The CDR3 has 13 residues. V lost 6 bases and J lost 8, with 16 bases in between. For the CDR3, the DNA is TGTGCCAGCAGCGGGGGAGGGGGGAGAGGCTACACCTTC. It specifies CASSGGGGRGYTF.

V is TRBV7-3 and J is TRBJ2-2, with D unresolved. Trimming took 4 bases from V and 3 from J, leaving 3 bases between them. CDR1 and CDR2 from the germline V gene are SGHTA and FQGTGA. This CDR3 has 12 residues. The CDR3 coding sequence is TGTGCCAGCAGCTGGCACACCGGGGAGCTGTTTTTT. It codes for CASSWHTGELFF.

The chain carries TRBV29-1 and TRBJ1-6; D is possibly TRBD1 (6 bases). The CDR3 loop spans 13 amino acids. Trimming removed 4 bases from V and 8 bases from J, with 12 bases in between. CDR1 and CDR2 (germline): SQVTM, ANQGSEA. The CDR3 reads CSVGTAADSPLHF. The DNA of the CDR3 is TGCAGCGTTGGGACAGCCGCGGATTCACCCCTCCACTTT. Full variable domain (remainder filled in from reference TRBV29-1 and TRBJ1-6): SAVISQKPSRDICQRGTSLTIQCQVDSQVTMMFWYRQQPGQSLTLIATANQGSEATYESGFVIDKFPISRPNLTFSTLTVSNMSPEDSSIYLCSVGTAADSPLHFGNGTRLTVT.

The CDR3 sequence is CASSVGLAGNEQYF. The CDR3 bases are TGTGCCAGCAGCGTAGGACTAGCGGGAAACGAGCAGTACTTC. The V and J genes are TRBV9 and TRBJ2-7, with 11 bases aligning to TRBD2. Losses at the gene ends were 0 bases for V and 5 bases for J; bases not matched to a gene: 1. The CDR3 is 14 residues long. Looked up from germline, CDR1 is SGDLS and CDR2 is YYNGEE. Full variable domain (rest looked up from reference TRBV9 and TRBJ2-7): DSGVTQTPKHLITATGQRVTLRCSPRSGDLSVYWYQQSLDQGLQFLIQYYNGEERAKGNILERFSAQQFPDLHSELNLSSLELGDSALYFCASSVGLAGNEQYFGPGTRLTVT.

The V and J genes are TRBV29-1 and TRBJ1-4; D is possibly TRBD1 (6 bases). Germline V lookup: CDR1 SQVTM, CDR2 ANQGSEA. V was shortened by 5 bases and J by 4 bases, with 17 bases between the two germline ends. CDR3 length: 15 amino acids. As DNA, the CDR3 is TGCAGCGTTCGCATCAGGGACACCCTTAATGAAAAACTGTTTTTT. This encodes CSVRIRDTLNEKLFF.

J is TRBJ2-3 and V is TRBV5-4, with 8 bases identical to TRBD2. With 9 bases clipped from V and 4 bases from J, the junction kept 16 bases outside the gene matches. From germline, CDR1 is SGHNT and CDR2 YYREEE (reference sequence). The CDR3 is 16 residues long. The CDR3 nucleotides read TGTGCCACCACGGGGAGGGTACGGGGGGGATCAGATACGCAGTATTTT. Translating it yields CATTGRVRGGSDTQYF.

The chain couples TRBV7-9 to TRBJ2-2; the D gene is possibly TRBD2 (6 bases). V gave up 2 bases and J gave up 5 bases, with 12 bases separating them. Germline assignment: CDR1 SEHNR and CDR2 FQNEAQ (reference sequence). The CDR3 spans 15 residues. This CDR3 reads CASSLRGRTTGELFF. CDR3 DNA sequence: TGTGCCAGCAGCTTACGGGGGAGGACGACCGGGGAGCTGTTTTTT.

This clone came up a few times. The chain has TRBV11-2 and TRBJ1-2, with D perhaps matching TRBD1 (6 bases). The germline V gene encodes CDR1 SGHAT and CDR2 FQNNGV. Trimming took off 4 bases at V and 3 bases at J, with 18 bases between the two ends. The CDR3 length is 16 residues. The CDR3: CASSYVATDRYYGYTF. In DNA, the CDR3 is TGTGCCAGCAGCTATGTTGCGACGGACAGATACTATGGCTACACCTTC.

The V and J genes are TRBV7-3 and TRBJ1-1; D remains ambiguous. V lost 5 bases and J lost 5, with 15 bases in between. The CDR3 extends over 14 amino acids. The germline gives CDR1 SGHTA, CDR2 FQGTGA. In nucleotides, the CDR3 is TGTGCCAGCAGCCAAGGAGGAATGCAGACTGAAGCTTTCTTT. This translates into CASSQGGMQTEAFF. Supplemented by reference TRBV7-3 and TRBJ1-1, the full variable domain reads GAGVSQTPSNKVTEKGKYVELRCDPISGHTALYWYRQSLGQGPEFLIYFQGTGAADDSGLPNDRFFAVRPEGSVSTLKIQRTERGDSAVYLCASSQGGMQTEAFFGQGTRLTVV.

This chain uses TRBV29-1 with TRBJ1-2; the match to TRBD1 covers 7 bases. With V trimmed by 6 bases and J by 5 bases, 15 bases remained unmatched. The CDR3 extends over 15 amino acids. Looked up from germline, CDR1 is SQVTM and CDR2 is ANQGSEA. CDR3 in amino acids: CSVGGRQGTSYGYTF. CDR3 DNA: TGCAGCGTGGGTGGCAGACAGGGAACATCGTATGGCTACACCTTC.

The V and J genes are TRBV6-6 and TRBJ2-5, with 8 positions matching TRBD2. This CDR3 has 15 residues. Per germline, CDR1 MNHNY and CDR2 SVGAGI (reference sequence). V was pared by 5 bases and J by 5 bases, with 10 bases of the junction left unmatched. CDR3 loop: CASSPSGGMGETQYF. As DNA, the CDR3 is TGTGCCAGCAGTCCGTCGGGGGGGATGGGGGAGACCCAGTACTTC.

The chain links TRBV24-1 to TRBJ1-4; D uncertain. This CDR3 spans 13 amino acids. The germline V and J ends were trimmed by 1 base and 8 bases, with 7 bases remaining between them. CDR1 and CDR2 (germline): KGHDR, SFDVKD. The chain's CDR3 is CATSDLREEKLFF. CDR3 DNA: TGTGCCACCAGTGATTTACGGGAGGAAAAACTGTTTTTT.

The chain is built from TRBV7-9 and TRBJ2-1, with D possibly being TRBD2 (5 bases). CDR1 is SEHNR and CDR2 is FQNEAQ in the germline V gene (reference sequence). V was pared by 6 bases and J by 6 bases, with 12 bases between. CDR3 length equals 13 residues. The CDR3 coding sequence is TGTGCCAGCAGGGGAGCGCCCCGCAATGAGCAGTTCTTC. It translates to CASRGAPRNEQFF.

The V and J genes are TRBV5-1 and TRBJ1-5, with a weak D call TRBD1 (6 bases). The CDR3 is 16 amino acids. Germline V gene data show CDR1 as SGHRS and CDR2 as YFSETQ. Trimming cost V 4 bases and J 6 bases, with 20 bases left between them. CDR3 DNA sequence: TGCGCCAGCAGCCTCGAAGCGGGGGCAGGAAGTCAGCCCCAGCATTTT. It yields the protein CASSLEAGAGSQPQHF.

This chain links TRBV7-3 with TRBJ1-1; no firm D call. This CDR3 contains 13 residues. The germline V gene has CDR1 SGHTA and CDR2 FQGTGA. Trimming shortened V by 5 bases and J by 1 base, and 8 bases separated the two germline ends. This CDR3 is CASSRAGNTEAFF. The CDR3 nucleotides are TGTGCCAGCAGCAGAGCGGGGAACACTGAAGCTTTCTTT.

The V call is TRBV7-2, the J call TRBJ1-5; D not certain. V lost 1 base to trimming and J lost 3 bases, with 7 bases between them. The CDR3 is made up of 14 amino acids. CDR1 and CDR2 from the germline V gene are SGHTA and FQGNSA. The CDR3 DNA sequence: TGTGCCAGCAGCTTAGACAGTTCCAATCAGCCCCAGCATTTT. It specifies CASSLDSSNQPQHF.

V usage is TRBV27 and J usage is TRBJ2-2; TRBD2 agrees at 8 bases. From germline, CDR1 is MNHEY and CDR2 SMNVEV (reference sequence). V was pared by 8 bases and J by 6 bases, with 5 bases of the junction left unmatched. The CDR3 has 13 amino acids. The DNA for the CDR3 is TGTGCCAGCCGGGGGGGTAGGGCCGGGGAGCTGTTTTTT. Its translation is CASRGGRAGELFF.

This chain links TRBV29-1 with TRBJ2-1; 8 bases line up with TRBD1. Germline CDR1 is SQVTM and CDR2 is ANQGSEA. The CDR3 spans 17 residues. Trimming at V came to 1 base and at J to 1 base, leaving 9 bases not matched to a gene. The CDR3 region has the DNA TGCAGCGTTGAAGGTCTAGGGACAGGCCTATCCTACAATGAGCAGTTCTTC. Residues: CSVEGLGTGLSYNEQFF.

The CDR3: CASSYYKNTEAFF. The CDR3 DNA is TGTGCCAGCAGTTACTACAAGAACACTGAAGCTTTCTTT. The rearrangement uses TRBV6-6 and TRBJ1-1, with no clear D. Germline CDR1 is MNHNY and CDR2 is SVGAGI (reference sequence). CDR3 size: 13 residues. The V gene lost 1 base and the J gene lost 1 base, with 4 bases spanning the gap.